This T cell receptor beta chain was obtained from a study of T cell responses to AZD1222 COVID-19 vaccine. Study results and limitations: As reported, nearly half of all spike-specific TCRs target variant regions that are unmutated.

Repertoires were generated with immunoSEQ multiplex PCR, while TCRdb's copy carries only in-frame clones and drops some. The sample holds over 150,000 clones, roughly 90% seen once. Regarding this clone: No antigen is known for it.

With 8 bases removed from V and 3 bases from J, the gap between germline ends came to 11 bases. CDR3 length equals 13 residues. Germline V gene data show CDR1 as MNHEY and CDR2 as SVGAGI. The specimen comprised peripheral blood, sampled 28 days after the second AZD1222 dose. The V and J genes are TRBV6-5 and TRBJ1-5; D is perhaps TRBD1 (5 bases). The origin of this receptor is an adult who received the AZD1222 COVID-19 vaccine. The CDR3 protein is CASSEGNNQPQHF. The CDR3 nucleotides are TGTGCCAGCTCGGAGGGGAACAATCAGCCCCAGCATTTT.